The clone carrying this TCR beta chain was seen only a few times. This entry comes from a study of cytomegalovirus exposure and HLA in healthy donors. It was with 60 Vbeta and 13 Jbeta primers that the PCR ran. Some clones are missing from TCRdb's copy, which holds only in-frame ones; the method was immunoSEQ multiplex PCR. Of 95,000 to 150,000 clones listed, around three quarters were seen once; the top ten hold under 3.5%. Sequencing used PBMCs. The receptor was isolated from a woman between 50 and 59 years old in good health and CMV-seronegative.

The DNA for the CDR3 is TGTGCCAGCAGCTCCCTGGATACGCAGTATTTT. Amino acid sequence: CASSSLDTQYF. This chain connects TRBV6-5 to TRBJ2-3; D unresolved. This CDR3 is built from 11 residues. Trimming took off 6 bases at V and 6 bases at J, with 7 bases between the two ends. Germline V gene sequence: CDR1 MNHEY, CDR2 SVGAGI.